Shown below are 3 T cell receptor beta chains from a single sample sequenced in a study of blood T cell repertoires in COVID-19. Profiled with immunoSEQ multiplex PCR; TCRdb holds only in-frame clones, not every one. The sample holds 150,000 to 190,000 clones, roughly four fifths seen once. The sample taken for sequencing was PBMCs or T cells enriched from blood (not recorded which). These receptors were taken from a middle-aged man who had recovered from COVID-19.

Of note for this clone: The sample contains more than one DNA sequence encoding this CDR3. The chain uses TRBV7-3 and TRBJ1-1, with D perhaps TRBD1 (5 bases). The CDR3 is made up of 14 amino acids. V was trimmed by 2 bases and J by 5 bases, leaving 12 bases between them. Germline CDR1 and CDR2: SGHTA and FQGTGA. The CDR3 DNA sequence: TGTGCCAGCAGCTTACAAGGGGCTAGGACTGAAGCTTTCTTT. Its protein is CASSLQGARTEAFF.

The chain recombines TRBV7-8 with TRBJ2-3; D is ambiguous. Germline assignment: CDR1 SGHVS and CDR2 FQNEAQ. The CDR3 consists of 17 residues. Trimming stripped 2 bases from V and 2 bases from J, with 17 bases between. In DNA, the CDR3 is TGTGCCAGCAGCTTACTATCCCCAATTGCACTCACAGATACGCAGTATTTT. Translation gives CASSLLSPIALTDTQYF.

This CDR3 reads CAISDGTGAYGYTF. The CDR3 coding sequence is TGTGCCATCAGTGACGGGACAGGGGCCTATGGCTACACCTTC. This chain connects TRBV10-3 to TRBJ1-2, with 10 bases identical to TRBD1. The junction had 2 bases not matched to a gene; V was cut back by 3 bases and J by 4 bases. The CDR3 is made up of 14 amino acids. In germline, CDR1 is ENHRY, CDR2 SYGVKD.